This paragraph reports one T cell receptor beta chain. In the original processing: Using reference gene primer amplification, nucleated cell counts were estimated. Using immunoSEQ multiplex PCR, the repertoire was profiled, and TCRdb retains in-frame clones only, with some absent. V and J calls and clone size come straight from that table; D and trimming were deduced from the DNA. The sample comprises around 620,000 clones, 90% of which are singletons, and more than 0.25% rests with the top ten. V lost 5 bases and J lost 5, with 9 bases in between. There are 12 residues in the CDR3. Germline V gene data show CDR1 as LNHDA and CDR2 as SQIVND (reference sequence). This entry comes from a study of blood T cell repertoires in COVID-19.

Material for sequencing was peripheral blood. V and J are TRBV19 and TRBJ1-2; no definite D call. This clonotype was obtained from a woman aged 18-29 years with acute or convalescent COVID-19. CDR3 nucleotides: TGTGCCAGTAGTGGCAGATCTTATGGCTACACCTTC. Translating it yields CASSGRSYGYTF.